This T cell receptor (beta chain) is drawn from a study of post-analysis software for immune sequencing data. Unique molecular identifiers were carried by the TCR beta cDNA libraries. Between about 1 and 11 million T cells gave rise to some 520,000 cDNA molecules. TCRdb used MiXCR to reprocess the PCR reads, holding one entry per CDR3 protein. The table records about 620,000 distinct CDR3 sequences, roughly 46% of them present only once. CDR1 is SNHLY and CDR2 is FYNNEI in the germline V gene. V gave up 5 bases and J gave up 2 bases, with 10 bases separating them. This CDR3 has 15 amino acids. Study-level findings and limits: In patients, a few TRBV segments were more frequent than in controls, with TRBV5-6, TRBV5-1 and TRBV20-1 among them. For normalized Chao1 diversity, multiple sclerosis patients scored significantly lower than controls did.

This clonotype was observed a handful of times. Its antigen is still unknown. The sequencing sample was made of blood. The chain has TRBV2 and TRBJ2-6; D is perhaps TRBD1 (5 bases). This TCR derives from a girl aged 10-17 years with multiple sclerosis. CDR3 sequence: CASSYEGAGANVLTF. As DNA, the CDR3 is TGTGCCAGCAGTTATGAAGGGGCTGGGGCCAACGTCCTGACTTTC. The variable domain in full, completed from reference TRBV2 and TRBJ2-6, reads EPEVTQTPSHQVTQMGQEVILRCVPISNHLYFYWYRQILGQKVEFLVSFYNNEISEKSEIFDDQFSVERPDGSNFTLKIRSTKLEDSAMYFCASSYEGAGANVLTFGAGSRLTVL.